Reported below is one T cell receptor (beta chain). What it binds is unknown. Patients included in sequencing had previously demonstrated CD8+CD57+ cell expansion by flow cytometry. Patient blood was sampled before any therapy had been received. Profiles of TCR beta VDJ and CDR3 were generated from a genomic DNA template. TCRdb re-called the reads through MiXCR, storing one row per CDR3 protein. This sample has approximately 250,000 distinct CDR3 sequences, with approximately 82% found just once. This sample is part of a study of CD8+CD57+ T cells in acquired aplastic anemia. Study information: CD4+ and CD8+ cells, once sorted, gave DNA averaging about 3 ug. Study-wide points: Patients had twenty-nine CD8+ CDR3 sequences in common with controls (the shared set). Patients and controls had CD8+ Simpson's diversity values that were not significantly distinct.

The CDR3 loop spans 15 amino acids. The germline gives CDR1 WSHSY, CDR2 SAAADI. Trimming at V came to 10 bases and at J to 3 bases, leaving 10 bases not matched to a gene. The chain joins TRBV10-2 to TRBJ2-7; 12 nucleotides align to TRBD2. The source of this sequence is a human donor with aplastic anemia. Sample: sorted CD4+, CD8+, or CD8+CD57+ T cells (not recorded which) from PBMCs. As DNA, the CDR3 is TGCGCCACACAAAGGACTAGCGGGGTAAGCTACGAGCAGTACTTC. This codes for CATQRTSGVSYEQYF.